The following is a T cell receptor (beta chain) sequence with its context. Its antigen is still unknown. Germline CDR1 reads SGHRS; CDR2 reads YFSETQ. The length of the CDR3 is 13 residues. The V and J ends lost 3 bases and 3 bases respectively, with 9 bases between them. Clones were sequenced by immunoSEQ multiplex PCR, and TCRdb holds only the in-frame ones, with some missing. The top ten clones hold roughly 44% of a sample with roughly 100,000 clones, around 92% of them seen once. The sample originates from a study of T cell responses to AZD1222 COVID-19 vaccine. On the study more broadly: Analysis merged second doses at about 4 or about 12 weeks.

Broader study findings: Most donors were white British, females outnumbered males, and clonal diversity was possibly underestimated. Targeting of unmutated variant regions was reportedly seen in nearly half of spike-specific TCRs. Among AZD1222 vaccinees, only five to seven were seropositive at baseline.

The sample consisted of peripheral blood, taken on day 0 of AZD1222 vaccination. The gene calls are TRBV5-1 and TRBJ1-2; D unresolved. This clonotype was sampled from an adult in good health. The chain's CDR3 is CASSYSVHYGYTF. In nucleotides, the CDR3 is TGCGCCAGCAGCTATTCGGTCCACTATGGCTACACCTTC.